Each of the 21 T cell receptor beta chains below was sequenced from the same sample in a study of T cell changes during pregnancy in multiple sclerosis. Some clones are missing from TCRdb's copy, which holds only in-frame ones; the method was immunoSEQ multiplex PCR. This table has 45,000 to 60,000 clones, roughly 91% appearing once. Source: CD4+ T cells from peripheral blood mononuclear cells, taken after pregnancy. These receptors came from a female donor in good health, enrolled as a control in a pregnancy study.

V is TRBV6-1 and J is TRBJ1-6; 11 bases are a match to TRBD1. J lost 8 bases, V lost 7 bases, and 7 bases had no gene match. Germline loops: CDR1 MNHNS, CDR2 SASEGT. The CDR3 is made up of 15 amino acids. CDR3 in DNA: TGTGCCAGCACCCCGGACAGGGGGCGTTATTCACCCCTCCACTTT. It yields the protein CASTPDRGRYSPLHF.

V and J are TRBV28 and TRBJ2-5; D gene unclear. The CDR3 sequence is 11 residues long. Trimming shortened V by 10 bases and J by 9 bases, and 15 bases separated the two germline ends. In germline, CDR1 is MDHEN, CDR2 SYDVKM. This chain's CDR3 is CATQLESAQYF. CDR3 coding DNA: TGTGCCACCCAATTAGAATCGGCCCAGTACTTC.

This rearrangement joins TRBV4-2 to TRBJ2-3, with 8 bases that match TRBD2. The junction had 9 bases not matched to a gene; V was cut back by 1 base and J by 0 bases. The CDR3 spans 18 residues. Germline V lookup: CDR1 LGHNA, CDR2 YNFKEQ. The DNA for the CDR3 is TGTGCCAGCAGCCAAGTTACACTCGGGGGGGTAAGCACAGATACGCAGTATTTT. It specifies CASSQVTLGGVSTDTQYF.

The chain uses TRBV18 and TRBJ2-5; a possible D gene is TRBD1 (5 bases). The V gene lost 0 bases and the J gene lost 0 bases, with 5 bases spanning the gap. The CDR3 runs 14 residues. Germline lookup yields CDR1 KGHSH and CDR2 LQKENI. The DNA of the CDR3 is TGTGCCAGCTCACCACCAGGGGACCAAGAGACCCAGTACTTC. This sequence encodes CASSPPGDQETQYF.

The CDR3 loop is CASSQELGGLGETQYF. CDR3 bases: TGTGCCAGCAGCCAAGAACTGGGAGGCCTCGGCGAGACCCAGTACTTC. The chain is built from TRBV14 and TRBJ2-5; tentative D call: TRBD2 (6 bases). CDR3 length: 16 amino acids. Germline CDR1 reads SGHDN; CDR2 reads FVKESK. Deletions cut 0 bases from V and 5 bases from J, with 16 bases between.

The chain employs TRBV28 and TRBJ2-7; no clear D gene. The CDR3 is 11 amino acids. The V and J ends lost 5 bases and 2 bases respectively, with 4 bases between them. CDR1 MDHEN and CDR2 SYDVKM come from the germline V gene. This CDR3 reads CASSLTYEQYF. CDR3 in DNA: TGTGCCAGCAGTCTAACCTACGAGCAGTACTTC.

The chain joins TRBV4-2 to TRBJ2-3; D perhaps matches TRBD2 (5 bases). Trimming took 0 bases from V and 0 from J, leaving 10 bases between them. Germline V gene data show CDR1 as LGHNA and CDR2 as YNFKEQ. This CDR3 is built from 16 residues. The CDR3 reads CASSQDLATSTDTQYF. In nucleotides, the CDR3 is TGTGCCAGCAGCCAAGATCTAGCCACTAGCACAGATACGCAGTATTTT.

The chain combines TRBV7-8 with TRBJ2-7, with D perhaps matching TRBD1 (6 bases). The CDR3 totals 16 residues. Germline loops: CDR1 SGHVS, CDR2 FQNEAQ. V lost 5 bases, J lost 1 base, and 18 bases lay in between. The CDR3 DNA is TGTGCCAGCAGCGCCCACTCACAGGGATCATCCTACGAGCAGTACTTC. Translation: CASSAHSQGSSYEQYF.

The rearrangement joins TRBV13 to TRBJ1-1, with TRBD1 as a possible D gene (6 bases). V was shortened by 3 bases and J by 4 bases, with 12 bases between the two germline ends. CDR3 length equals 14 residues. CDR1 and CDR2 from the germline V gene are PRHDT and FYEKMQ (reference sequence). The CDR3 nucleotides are TGTGCCAGCAGCTTCCGGTCAGGGGCCACTGAAGCTTTCTTT. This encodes CASSFRSGATEAFF.

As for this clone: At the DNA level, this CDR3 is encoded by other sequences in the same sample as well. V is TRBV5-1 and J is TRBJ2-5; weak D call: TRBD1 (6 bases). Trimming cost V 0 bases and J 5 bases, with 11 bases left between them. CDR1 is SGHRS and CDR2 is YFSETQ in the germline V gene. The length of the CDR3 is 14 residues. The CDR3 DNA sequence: TGCGCCAGCAGCTTGGACAGGGTCGGCGAGACCCAGTACTTC. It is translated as CASSLDRVGETQYF.

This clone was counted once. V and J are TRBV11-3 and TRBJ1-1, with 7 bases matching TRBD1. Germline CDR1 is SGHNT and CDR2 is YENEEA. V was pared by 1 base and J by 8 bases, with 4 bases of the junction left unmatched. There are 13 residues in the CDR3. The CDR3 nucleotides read TGTGCCAGCAGCTTAGGTGGGACAGCCGAAGCTTTCTTT. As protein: CASSLGGTAEAFF.

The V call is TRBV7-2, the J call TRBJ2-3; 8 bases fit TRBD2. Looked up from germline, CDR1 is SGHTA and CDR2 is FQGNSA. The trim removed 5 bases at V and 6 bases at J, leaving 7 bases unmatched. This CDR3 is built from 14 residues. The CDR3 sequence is CASSPRTSRDTQYF. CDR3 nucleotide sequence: TGTGCCAGCAGCCCCCGGACTAGCAGGGATACGCAGTATTTT.

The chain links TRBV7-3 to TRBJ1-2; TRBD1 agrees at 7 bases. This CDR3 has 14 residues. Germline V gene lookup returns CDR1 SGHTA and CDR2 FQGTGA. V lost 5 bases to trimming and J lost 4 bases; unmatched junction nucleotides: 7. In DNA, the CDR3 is TGTGCCAGCAGCGAGGACAGGTTGAGCTATGGCTACACCTTC. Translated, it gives CASSEDRLSYGYTF.

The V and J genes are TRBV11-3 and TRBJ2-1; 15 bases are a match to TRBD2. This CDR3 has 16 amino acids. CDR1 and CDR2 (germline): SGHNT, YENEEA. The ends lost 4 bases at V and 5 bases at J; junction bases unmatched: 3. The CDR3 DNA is TGTGCCAGCAGCTCATGGACTAGCGGGGGGGACAATGAGCAGTTCTTC. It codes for CASSSWTSGGDNEQFF.

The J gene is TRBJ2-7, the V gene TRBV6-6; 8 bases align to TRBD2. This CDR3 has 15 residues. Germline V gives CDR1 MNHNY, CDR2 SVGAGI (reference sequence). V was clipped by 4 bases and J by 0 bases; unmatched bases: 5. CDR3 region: CASSSGGASSYEQYF. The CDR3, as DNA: TGTGCCAGCAGTTCGGGGGGGGCGAGCTCCTACGAGCAGTACTTC.

CDR3 bases: TGCGCCAGCAGCCAAGGAGCGGGAGTTACCGGGGAGCTGTTTTTT. Translated: CASSQGAGVTGELFF. The chain employs TRBV4-1 and TRBJ2-2; the match to TRBD2 covers 8 bases. The V segment lost 1 base and the J segment 5 bases; nucleotides outside the gene matches: 3. Per the germline V gene, CDR1 is MGHRA and CDR2 is YSYEKL. The CDR3 spans 15 residues.

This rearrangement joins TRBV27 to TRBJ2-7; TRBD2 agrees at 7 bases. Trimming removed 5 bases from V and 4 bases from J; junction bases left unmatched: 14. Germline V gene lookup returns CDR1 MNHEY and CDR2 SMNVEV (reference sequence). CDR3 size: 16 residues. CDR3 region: CASSPFVGSGIYEQYF. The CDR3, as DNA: TGTGCCAGCAGTCCCTTTGTTGGGAGCGGGATTTACGAGCAGTACTTC.

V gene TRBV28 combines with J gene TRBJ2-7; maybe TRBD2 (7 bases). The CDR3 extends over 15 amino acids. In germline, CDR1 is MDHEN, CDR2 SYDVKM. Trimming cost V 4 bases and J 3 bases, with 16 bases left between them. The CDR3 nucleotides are TGTGCCAGCAGTTCCCTCGGGGGGCGGCACTACGAGCAGTACTTC. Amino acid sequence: CASSSLGGRHYEQYF.

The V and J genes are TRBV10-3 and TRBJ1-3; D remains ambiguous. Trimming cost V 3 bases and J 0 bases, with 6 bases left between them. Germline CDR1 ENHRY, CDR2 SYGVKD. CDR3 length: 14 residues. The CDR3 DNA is TGTGCCATCAGTGATAAGCTCTCTGGAAACACCATATATTTT. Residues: CAISDKLSGNTIYF.

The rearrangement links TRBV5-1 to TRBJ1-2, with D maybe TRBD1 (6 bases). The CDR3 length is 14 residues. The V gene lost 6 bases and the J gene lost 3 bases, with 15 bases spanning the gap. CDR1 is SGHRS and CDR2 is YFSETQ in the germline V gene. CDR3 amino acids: CASTSGGGDYGYTF. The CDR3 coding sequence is TGCGCCAGCACCTCGGGGGGCGGTGACTATGGCTACACCTTC.

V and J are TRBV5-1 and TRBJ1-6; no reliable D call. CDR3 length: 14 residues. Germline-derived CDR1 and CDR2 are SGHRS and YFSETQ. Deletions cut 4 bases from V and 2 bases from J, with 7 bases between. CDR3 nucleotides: TGCGCCAGCAGCGTAGAGGCCTATAATTCACCCCTCCACTTT. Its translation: CASSVEAYNSPLHF.